Sample share makes the clone carrying this T cell receptor (beta chain) medium-sized. TCRdb used MiXCR to reprocess the 5' RACE reads, holding one entry per CDR3 protein. This table holds 250,000 or so distinct CDR3 sequences, roughly 12% found once. The CDR3 sequence is 16 residues long. Losses at the gene ends were 0 bases for V and 9 bases for J; bases not matched to a gene: 4. Germline CDR1 and CDR2: SGHRS and YFSETQ. This entry belongs to a study of identical twins. These data were also filed under a second study, of yellow fever vaccine responses in identical twins.

This sequence was found in a woman between 18 and 29 years old in good health. Material for sequencing was memory (CD45RO+) T cells sorted from blood. The gene calls are TRBV5-1 and TRBJ2-1; 15 bases map to TRBD2. CDR3 nucleotide sequence: TGCGCCAGCAGCTTGGGGGGACTAGCGGGAGGAACTGAGCAGTTCTTC. It translates to CASSLGGLAGGTEQFF.